This TCR beta chain was sequenced during a study of blood T cell repertoires in COVID-19 (dated by TCRdb to about 2020). A note on the overall study: Samples covering the acute and convalescent phases of COVID-19 were provided by collaborators in the United States, Italy and Spain. The material from the prospective study consisted of cDNA or gDNA derived from T cells, B-cell-depleted T cells, or PBMCs. Deeply sampled blood TCRbeta repertoires from subjects exposed to, actively infected with, or recovered from COVID-19 were included in the dataset. The repertoires were made available in a free public database intended to serve as a resource for research on the immune response to SARS-CoV-2. The samples were drawn from two sources: the first 160 participants of the ongoing ImmuneRACE study, and fewer than 1,500 subjects contributed by 6 global collaborators. Nearly every sample came with metadata listing a de-identified subject ID, COVID-19 status, age in years and sex. Where available, HLA class I and class II types were obtained from metadata supplied by the sample provider rather than from assay-based typing.

The germline V gene gives CDR1 as SGHVS and CDR2 as FQNEAQ. The germline ends are 14 bases apart after V is trimmed by 5 bases and J by 3 bases. CDR3 length: 14 amino acids, cysteine to phenylalanine. Just the 42-base CDR3 DNA is kept, in frame starting at base 1. The collaborating institutions used their own protocols to collect whole blood in K2EDTA tubes. For TCRbeta analysis, collaborator samples were shipped as frozen whole blood, as isolated PBMCs, or as DNA extracted from either sample type. Overall results and qualifications from the work: How much clinical and demographic metadata was included differed by source and by participant, and the metadata was provided uncurated.

Concerning this clone itself: Its antigen is unknown. Base qualities are not at hand, and no much larger clone is one base apart.

The immunoSEQ Assay, a bias-controlled multiplex PCR, was used to amplify TCRbeta CDR3 regions from genomic DNA. Per the source publication's procedure: Nucleated cell counts per sample were estimated from amplification of reference gene primers within the assay. To quantify the absolute abundance of each unique TCRbeta CDR3 rearrangement, sequence reads were collapsed and filtered. For each sample, productive Simpson clonality was calculated as the square root of Simpson's diversity index across productive rearrangements. TCRdb re-hosts the immuneACCESS table, in-frame sequences only. Its copies lack some clones; in the studies checked, an unresolved V gene accounts for under half of them, and the cause for the rest is not known. Clone size and the V and J calls come from that table; the DNA yielded D and trimming. Across this sample there are approximately 280,000 clones, with 89% seen only once. The ten top clones hold roughly 2.2% of the sample.

Sequenced: peripheral blood. The TCR originated in a man aged 50 to 60 with acute or convalescent COVID-19. The V and J segments used are TRBV7-8 and TRBJ2-7, with the D segment identity uncertain. The CDR3 region: CASSLMGGGYEQYF. At the DNA level, the sequence is TGTGCCAGCAGCCTCATGGGTGGCGGCTACGAGCAGTACTTC.